Below, one T cell receptor (beta chain) is given with its context. The source of the sample is a study of blood T cell repertoires in COVID-19. Overall study: The cDNA or gDNA used as material had been derived from T cells, B-cell-depleted T cells, or PBMCs.

Under the authors' procedure: Amplification with reference gene primers provided the estimates of nucleated cell counts. Produced via immunoSEQ multiplex PCR; TCRdb's table is partial and in-frame only. That table is the source of V, J and clone size, and D and trimming were worked out from the DNA. The sample carries 140,000 to 150,000 clones, approximately 80% recorded once. Trimming cost V 0 bases and J 4 bases; bases outside gene matches: 7. From germline, CDR1 is SGHRS and CDR2 YFSETQ. The length of the CDR3 is 16 residues. V and J are TRBV5-1 and TRBJ2-1; the match to TRBD2 covers 7 bases. Sequencing was performed on peripheral blood. This receptor was taken from an older woman with acute or convalescent COVID-19. This chain's CDR3 is CASSLAVAGTYNEQFF. CDR3 nucleotide sequence: TGCGCCAGCAGCTTGGCGGTAGCGGGCACGTACAATGAGCAGTTCTTC.